This TCR beta chain was found in a study of blood T cell repertoires in COVID-19. About the study: Donors in the United States, Italy and Spain gave samples during acute or convalescent COVID-19. Sources were T cells, B-cell-depleted T cells, or PBMCs; the material itself was cDNA or gDNA.

With V trimmed by 3 bases and J by 2 bases, 4 bases remained unmatched. CDR1 SGDLS and CDR2 YYNGEE come from the germline V gene. The CDR3 consists of 15 residues. Only in-frame clones appear in the TCRdb table, and some are missing; sequencing was by immunoSEQ multiplex PCR. Of about 110,000 clones listed, 82% are singletons. The receptor was derived from an older woman with acute or convalescent COVID-19. The chain carries TRBV9 and TRBJ2-3; the match to TRBD2 covers 9 bases. What was sequenced was peripheral blood. The CDR3 DNA is TGTGCCAGCAGCGAGCGGGGGGCCTTCACAGATACGCAGTATTTT. Protein: CASSERGAFTDTQYF. Using reference TRBV9 and TRBJ2-3 for the parts outside the CDR3, the full variable domain is DSGVTQTPKHLITATGQRVTLRCSPRSGDLSVYWYQQSLDQGLQFLIQYYNGEERAKGNILERFSAQQFPDLHSELNLSSLELGDSALYFCASSERGAFTDTQYFGPGTRLTVL.